A single sample is the source of the 8 T cell receptor beta chains below, sequenced in a study of post-analysis software for immune sequencing data. Study-wide points: A handful of TRBV segments were significantly more frequent in patients than in controls. TRBV5-6, TRBV5-1 and TRBV20-1 were among these segments.

Unique molecular identifiers featured in each of the TCR beta cDNA libraries. TCRdb independently ran MiXCR on the PCR reads; one entry per CDR3 protein. The sample consists of about 460,000 distinct CDR3 sequences, roughly 45% of them appearing once. These receptors lack a known antigen. The sequenced material came from blood. These receptor sequences come from a girl aged 5-17 years with multiple sclerosis.

The rearrangement joins TRBV29-1 to TRBJ2-7, with a possible D match to TRBD2 (5 bases). V lost 6 bases to trimming and J lost 1 base, with 13 bases between them. Per germline, CDR1 SQVTM and CDR2 ANQGSEA. The CDR3 totals 13 residues. CDR3 sequence: CSVRRILSYEQYF. The CDR3 DNA reads as TGCAGCGTCAGGAGGATACTATCCTACGAGCAGTACTTC.

This rearrangement joins TRBV13 to TRBJ1-1; D unclear. The ends were cut back, 0 bases at V and 0 bases at J, with 14 bases in the middle. The CDR3 has 17 amino acids. The germline V gene encodes CDR1 PRHDT and CDR2 FYEKMQ (reference sequence). This CDR3 reads CASSLGGPTYMNTEAFF. Written as DNA, the CDR3 is TGTGCCAGCAGCTTAGGAGGGCCTACCTACATGAACACTGAAGCTTTCTTT. The variable domain in full, with the rest retrieved from reference TRBV13 and TRBJ1-1, is AAGVIQSPRHLIKEKRETATLKCYPIPRHDTVYWYQQGPGQDPQFLISFYEKMQSDKGSIPDRFSAQQFSDYHSELNMSSLELGDSALYFCASSLGGPTYMNTEAFFGQGTRLTVV.

The chain uses TRBV7-2 and TRBJ2-1; TRBD2 matches 11 bases. This CDR3 is built from 17 residues. The germline CDR1 and CDR2 sequences are SGHTA and FQGNSA. V lost 0 bases to trimming and J lost 4 bases; unmatched junction nucleotides: 5. CDR3 sequence (DNA): TGTGCCAGCAGCTTAGCCATTACTAGCGGGGGTTACAATGAGCAGTTCTTC. Encoded protein: CASSLAITSGGYNEQFF. The full variable domain, rest sourced from reference TRBV7-2 and TRBJ2-1, is GAGVSQSPSNKVTEKGKDVELRCDPISGHTALYWYRQSLGQGLEFLIYFQGNSAPDKSGLPSDRFSAERTGGSVSTLTIQRTQQEDSAVYLCASSLAITSGGYNEQFFGPGTRLTVL.

The chain carries TRBV12-3 or TRBV12-4 and TRBJ1-2, with D maybe TRBD1 (6 bases). The CDR3 loop spans 13 amino acids. V shed 2 bases and J shed 8 bases, with 12 bases lying between them. The CDR3 spells CASSLYGGEGYTF. The CDR3 nucleotides read TGTGCCAGCAGTTTATATGGGGGCGAGGGCTACACCTTC.

The rearrangement joins TRBV15 to TRBJ1-5, with 9 bases that match TRBD1. The V segment lost 4 bases and the J segment 8 bases; nucleotides outside the gene matches: 3. CDR1 and CDR2 (germline): LNHNV, YYDKDF (reference sequence). CDR3 length equals 13 residues. DNA of the CDR3: TGTGCCACCAGCAACTGGACAGGGGAGCCCCAGCATTTT. Its translation: CATSNWTGEPQHF.

This clonotype was recorded a few times. This rearrangement joins TRBV27 to TRBJ2-1; 9 bases map to TRBD2. V lost 3 bases and J lost 7; bases outside the gene matches: 4. The CDR3 loop spans 14 amino acids. CDR1 MNHEY and CDR2 SMNVEV come from the germline V gene (reference sequence). The CDR3 sequence: CASSLGLALNEQFF. The CDR3 DNA follows: TGTGCCAGCAGTTTGGGACTAGCATTGAATGAGCAGTTCTTC.

The rearrangement joins TRBV29-1 to TRBJ2-3; no reliable D call. Between the trimmed V and J ends, which lost 4 bases and 2 bases, there was a span of 10 bases. This CDR3 has 13 amino acids. Germline V lookup: CDR1 SQVTM, CDR2 ANQGSEA. CDR3 region: CSVAPRSTDTQYF. The CDR3 DNA sequence: TGCAGCGTTGCCCCTAGATCCACAGATACGCAGTATTTT.

The chain carries TRBV10-3 and TRBJ1-2; 8 nucleotides agree with TRBD1. Germline assignment: CDR1 ENHRY and CDR2 SYGVKD. The CDR3 is 14 amino acids. V lost 10 bases and J lost 0; bases outside the gene matches: 7. The DNA of the CDR3 is TGTGCCAGCGTACCAGGGGGCGCTAACTATGGCTACACCTTC. Its protein product is CASVPGGANYGYTF.